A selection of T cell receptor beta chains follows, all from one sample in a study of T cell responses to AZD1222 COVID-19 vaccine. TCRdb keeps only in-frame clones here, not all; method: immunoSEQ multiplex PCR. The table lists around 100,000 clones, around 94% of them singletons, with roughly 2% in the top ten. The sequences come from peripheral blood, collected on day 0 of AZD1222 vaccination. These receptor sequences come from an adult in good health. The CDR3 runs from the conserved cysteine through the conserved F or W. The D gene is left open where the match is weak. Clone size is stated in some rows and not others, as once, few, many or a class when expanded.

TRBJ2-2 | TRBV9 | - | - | TGTGCCAGCAGCGTTAGGGTGGAGACCGGGGAGCTGTTTTTT | CASSVRVETGELFF
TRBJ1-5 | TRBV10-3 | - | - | TGTGCCATCAGTGAGTATGGGGTTAGCAATCAGCCCCAGCATTTT | CAISEYGVSNQPQHF
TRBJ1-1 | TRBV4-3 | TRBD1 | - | TGCGCCAGCAGCCGATTTACAGGGGGCGCGAACACTGAAGCTTTCTTT | CASSRFTGGANTEAFF
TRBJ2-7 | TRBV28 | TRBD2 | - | TGTGCCAGCAGTTTATCAATAGCGGGGGGCCAGTCCGAGCAGTACTTC | CASSLSIAGGQSEQYF
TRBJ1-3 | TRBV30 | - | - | TGTGCCTGGAGTGATGAGGCTGGAAACACCATATATTTT | CAWSDEAGNTIYF
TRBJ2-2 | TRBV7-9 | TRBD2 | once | TGTGCCAGCAGCCACCCCCTAGCGGAAAACACCGGGGAGCTGTTTTTT | CASSHPLAENTGELFF
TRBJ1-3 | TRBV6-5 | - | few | TGTGCCAGCAGTACTGACACTGGAAACACCATATATTTT | CASSTDTGNTIYF
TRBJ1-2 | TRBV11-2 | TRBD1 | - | TGTGCCAGCAGCCCGGGACAGGGCTATGGCTACACCTTC | CASSPGQGYGYTF
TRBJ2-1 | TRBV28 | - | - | TGTGCCAGCAGCGGTTGGCGGAACTACAATGAGCAGTTCTTC | CASSGWRNYNEQFF
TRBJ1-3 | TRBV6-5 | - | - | TGTGCCAGCAGTCTCCCGGCAGCCCTCGGAAACACCATATATTTT | CASSLPAALGNTIYF
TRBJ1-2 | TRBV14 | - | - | TGTGCCAGCAGCCAAGATCTAGGGGTTGGCTACACCTTC | CASSQDLGVGYTF
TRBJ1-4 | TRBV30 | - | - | TGTGCCTGGCGGACAGTGAATGAAAAACTGTTTTTT | CAWRTVNEKLFF
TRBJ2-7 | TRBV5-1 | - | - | TGCGCCAGCAGCTCGGACGGACGCTCCTACGAGCAGTACTTC | CASSSDGRSYEQYF
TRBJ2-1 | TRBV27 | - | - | TGTGCCAGCAGATCTGGGGGCGCCAGCTCCTACAATGAGCAGTTCTTC | CASRSGGASSYNEQFF
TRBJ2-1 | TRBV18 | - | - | TGTGCCAGCTCACCACAGAACATCGATGAGCAGTTCTTC | CASSPQNIDEQFF
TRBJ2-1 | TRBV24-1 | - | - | TGTGCCACCAGTCCTAGCATCGGCAATGAGCAGTTCTTC | CATSPSIGNEQFF
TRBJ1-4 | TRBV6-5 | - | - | TGTGCCAGCAGTCCCCGACGCGAAAAACTGTTTTTT | CASSPRREKLFF
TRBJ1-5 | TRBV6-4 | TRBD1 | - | TGTGCCAGCAGTGTGGACAGGAATCAGCCCCAGCATTTT | CASSVDRNQPQHF
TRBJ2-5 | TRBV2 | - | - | TGTGCCAGCAAGGTCCTGGCAGAGACCCAGTACTTC | CASKVLAETQYF
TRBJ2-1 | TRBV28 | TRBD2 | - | TGTGCCAGCAGTTTATGGAGTAGCGGGAGGGGCTACAATGAGCAGTTCTTC | CASSLWSSGRGYNEQFF
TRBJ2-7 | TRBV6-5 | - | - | TGTGCCAGCAGTTTCAATGGACGGCCCTACGAGCAGTACTTC | CASSFNGRPYEQYF
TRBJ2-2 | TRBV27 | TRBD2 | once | TGTGCCAGCAGTTTCAATAGCGGGGGGTCCCCCGGGGAGCTGTTTTTT | CASSFNSGGSPGELFF
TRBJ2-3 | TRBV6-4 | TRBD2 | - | TGTGCCAGCAGTGACTCGGGCGGGAGTGGGACAGATACGCAGTATTTT | CASSDSGGSGTDTQYF
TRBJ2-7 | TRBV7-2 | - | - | TGTGCCAGCAGCTTGGTTGCGTCCTACGAGCAGTACTTC | CASSLVASYEQYF
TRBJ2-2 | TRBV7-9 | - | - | TGTGCCAGCAGCTTACCCAAACCCGGGGAGCTGTTTTTT | CASSLPKPGELFF
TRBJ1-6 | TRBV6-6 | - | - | TGTGCCAGCAGTTTCGACAGGTCTAATTCACCCCTCCACTTT | CASSFDRSNSPLHF
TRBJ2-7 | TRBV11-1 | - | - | TGTGCCAGCAGCTTTCCTGGACAGAACGAGCAGTACTTC | CASSFPGQNEQYF
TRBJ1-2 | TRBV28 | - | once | TGTGCCAGTCTACCCGGGGTCTATAACTATGGCTACACCTTC | CASLPGVYNYGYTF
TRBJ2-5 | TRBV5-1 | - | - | TGCGCCAGCAGCTTACGGGGGCCGCAAGAGACCCAGTACTTC | CASSLRGPQETQYF
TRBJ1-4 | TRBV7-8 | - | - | TGTGCCAGCAGCTTTGATGAGGGCCCCAATGAAAAACTGTTTTTT | CASSFDEGPNEKLFF
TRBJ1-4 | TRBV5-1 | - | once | TGCGCCAGCAGCTTAACAGGGCAACGGGCTAATGAAAAACTGTTTTTT | CASSLTGQRANEKLFF
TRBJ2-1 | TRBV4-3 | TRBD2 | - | TGCGCCAGCAGCCATTATGGTAGCGGGGGGGATAATGAGCAGTTCTTC | CASSHYGSGGDNEQFF
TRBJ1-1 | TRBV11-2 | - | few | TGTGCCAGCAGCTTAGAACAGGTTTTTCGCACTGAAGCTTTCTTT | CASSLEQVFRTEAFF
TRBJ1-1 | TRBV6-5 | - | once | TGTGCCAGCAGCGGTTCCTCACAGGGGAACACTGAAGCTTTCTTT | CASSGSSQGNTEAFF
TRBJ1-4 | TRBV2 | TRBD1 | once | TGTGCCAGCAGTGAATTAGGGACAGCCACTAATGAAAAACTGTTTTTT | CASSELGTATNEKLFF
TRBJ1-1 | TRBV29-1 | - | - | TGCAGCGCTATCAACGGAATGGGGGAGAACACTGAAGCTTTCTTT | CSAINGMGENTEAFF
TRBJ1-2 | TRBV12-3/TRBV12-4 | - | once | TGTGCCAGCAGCCCCTCAGGGGCCTTAGGCTACACCTTC | CASSPSGALGYTF
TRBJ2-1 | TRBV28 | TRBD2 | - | TGTGTCATATCCCCGGCGGGAGTCCGTAATGAGCAGTTCTTC | CVISPAGVRNEQFF
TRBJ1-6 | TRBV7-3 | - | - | TGTGCCAGCAGCTTAATGCAGGATTCACCCCTCCACTTT | CASSLMQDSPLHF
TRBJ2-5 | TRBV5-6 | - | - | TGTGCCAGCAGCTTCAAGACTGATGGAGGGACCCAGTACTTC | CASSFKTDGGTQYF
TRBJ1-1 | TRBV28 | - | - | TGTGCCAGCAGTAGGGTAGAAGCTTTCTTT | CASSRVEAFF
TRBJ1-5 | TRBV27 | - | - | TGTGCCAGCAGCCGGCGAGGCAATCAGCCCCAGCATTTT | CASSRRGNQPQHF
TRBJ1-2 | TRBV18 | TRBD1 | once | TGTGCCAGCTCACCGCGACAGGGGCCCAACTATGGCTACACCTTC | CASSPRQGPNYGYTF
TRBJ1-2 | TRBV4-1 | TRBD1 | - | TGCGCCAGCAGCCAAGGGGGCGGGACAGGGGGCTTCCTATATGGCTACACCTTC | CASSQGGGTGGFLYGYTF
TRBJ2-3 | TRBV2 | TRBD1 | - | TGTGCCAGCAGTGTTCGGACAGGGGTGCAGGTTACGCAGTATTTT | CASSVRTGVQVTQYF
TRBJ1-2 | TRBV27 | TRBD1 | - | TGTGCCAGCAGTCTCGGACAGGGGGCGAGTGGCTACACCTTC | CASSLGQGASGYTF
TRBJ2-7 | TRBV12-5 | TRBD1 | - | TGTGCTAGTGGTTTGGGGTCCGGGACAGGGGGGGACTTCTACGAGCAGTACTTC | CASGLGSGTGGDFYEQYF
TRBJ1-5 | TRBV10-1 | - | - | TGCGCCAGCAGTCCGGGCCCAAATCAGCCCCAGCATTTT | CASSPGPNQPQHF
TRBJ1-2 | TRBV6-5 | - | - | TGTGCCAGCAGACAGGGCGACTACACCTTC | CASRQGDYTF
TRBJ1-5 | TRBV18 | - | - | TGTGCCAGCTCACCGTACGTTAGCAATCAGCCCCAGCATTTT | CASSPYVSNQPQHF
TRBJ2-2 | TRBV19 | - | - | TGTGCCAGTAGATCCCCAGGGGGGGAAACCGGGGAGCTGTTTTTT | CASRSPGGETGELFF
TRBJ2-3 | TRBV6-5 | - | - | TGTGCCAGCAGTTACGGGGGGGGGCGCACAGATACGCAGTATTTT | CASSYGGGRTDTQYF